This T cell receptor (beta chain) was sequenced during a study of cytotoxic CD8 clonotypes in ibrutinib-treated CLL. About the research overall: Partial responses totalled approximately 25 and complete responses 2; after median roughly 68 months, around 14 remained remitted and around twelve progressed. Mean values per sample were some 250,000 productive templates and tens of thousands of productive rearrangements. Notes on the study in general: At the start, clonality exceeded age-matched healthy donors and followed circulating CD8+ T-cell counts. The study found clonality rose at ibrutinib response, then fell toward baseline at progression.

A remark on this clone: Its antigen is unidentified.

Assay used: immunoSEQ multiplex PCR; TCRdb lists only in-frame clones, some missing. The sample has around 140,000 clones, about 76% seen once. The starting material was PBMCs, obtained after 24 months of ibrutinib treatment. This clonotype was obtained from a human donor with chronic lymphocytic leukemia.

The DNA of the CDR3 is TGTGCCAGCTCACCGGGACAGAGCTATGGCTACACCTTC. This encodes CASSPGQSYGYTF. This chain connects TRBV18 to TRBJ1-2; 7 bases map to TRBD1. Trimming cost V 3 bases and J 4 bases; bases outside gene matches: 2. Germline V lookup: CDR1 KGHSH, CDR2 LQKENI. The CDR3 is 13 residues long.